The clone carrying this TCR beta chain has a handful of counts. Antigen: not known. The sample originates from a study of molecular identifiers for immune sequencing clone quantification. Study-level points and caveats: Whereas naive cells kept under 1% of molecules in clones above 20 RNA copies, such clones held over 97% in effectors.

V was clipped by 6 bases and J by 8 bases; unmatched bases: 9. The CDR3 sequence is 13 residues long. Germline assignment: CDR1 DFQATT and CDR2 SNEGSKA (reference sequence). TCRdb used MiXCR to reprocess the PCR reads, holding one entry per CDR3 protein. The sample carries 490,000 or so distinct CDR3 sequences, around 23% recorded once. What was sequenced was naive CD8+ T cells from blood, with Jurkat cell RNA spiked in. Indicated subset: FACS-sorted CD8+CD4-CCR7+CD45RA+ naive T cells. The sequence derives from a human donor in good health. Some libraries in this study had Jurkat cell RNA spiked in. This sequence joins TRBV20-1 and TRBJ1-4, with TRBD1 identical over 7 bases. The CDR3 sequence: CSAQGGLGEKLFF. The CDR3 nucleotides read TGCAGTGCCCAGGGGGGATTAGGGGAAAAACTGTTTTTT.